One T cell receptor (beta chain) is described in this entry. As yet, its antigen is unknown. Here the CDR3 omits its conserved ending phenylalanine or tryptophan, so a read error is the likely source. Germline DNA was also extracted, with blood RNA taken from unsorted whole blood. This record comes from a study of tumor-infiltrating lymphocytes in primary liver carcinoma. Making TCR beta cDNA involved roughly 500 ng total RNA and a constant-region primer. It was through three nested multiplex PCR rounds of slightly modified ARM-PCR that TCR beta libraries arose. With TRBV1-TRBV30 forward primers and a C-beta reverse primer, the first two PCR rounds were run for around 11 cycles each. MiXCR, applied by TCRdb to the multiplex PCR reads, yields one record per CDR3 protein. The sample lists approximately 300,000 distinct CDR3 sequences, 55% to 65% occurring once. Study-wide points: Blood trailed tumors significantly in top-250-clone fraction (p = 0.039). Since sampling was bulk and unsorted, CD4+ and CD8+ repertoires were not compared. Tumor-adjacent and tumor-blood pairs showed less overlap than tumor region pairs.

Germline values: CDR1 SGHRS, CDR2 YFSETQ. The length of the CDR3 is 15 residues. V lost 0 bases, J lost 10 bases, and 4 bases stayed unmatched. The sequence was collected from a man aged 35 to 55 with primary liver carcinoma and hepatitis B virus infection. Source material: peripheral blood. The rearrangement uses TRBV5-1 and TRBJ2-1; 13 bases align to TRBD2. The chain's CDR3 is CASSLAGLAGHEQFL. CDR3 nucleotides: TGCGCCAGCAGCTTGGCGGGACTAGCGGGACACGAGCAGTTCCTC.